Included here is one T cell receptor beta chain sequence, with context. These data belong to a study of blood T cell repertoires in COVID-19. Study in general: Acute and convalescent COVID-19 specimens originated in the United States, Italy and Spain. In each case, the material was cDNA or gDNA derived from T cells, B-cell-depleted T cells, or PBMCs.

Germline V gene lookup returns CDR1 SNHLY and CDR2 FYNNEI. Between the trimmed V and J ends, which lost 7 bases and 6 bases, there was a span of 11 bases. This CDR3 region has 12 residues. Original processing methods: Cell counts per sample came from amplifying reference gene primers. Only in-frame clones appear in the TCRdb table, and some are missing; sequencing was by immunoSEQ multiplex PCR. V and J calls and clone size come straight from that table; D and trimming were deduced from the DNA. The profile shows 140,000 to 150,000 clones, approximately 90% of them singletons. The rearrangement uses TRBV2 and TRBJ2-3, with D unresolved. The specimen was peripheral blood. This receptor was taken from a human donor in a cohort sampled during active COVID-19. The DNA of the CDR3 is TGTGCCAGCAACCCCGTCAGTGATACGCAGTATTTT. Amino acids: CASNPVSDTQYF.